Shown below are 25 T cell receptor beta chains from a single sample sequenced in a study of blood T cell repertoires in COVID-19. TCRdb keeps only in-frame clones here, not all; method: immunoSEQ multiplex PCR. The data hold about 58,000 clones, with 80% to 95% observed a single time. Sequenced: peripheral blood. The source of these receptors is a man aged 50 to 60 with active COVID-19.

This chain uses TRBV18 with TRBJ2-7; 7 bases align to TRBD1. Losses at the gene ends were 3 bases for V and 3 bases for J; bases not matched to a gene: 5. CDR1 is KGHSH and CDR2 is LQKENI in the germline V gene. CDR3 length: 14 amino acids. The CDR3 DNA is TGTGCCAGCTCACCGGGACAGCCATACTACGAGCAGTACTTC. Translated: CASSPGQPYYEQYF.

The J gene is TRBJ1-2, the V gene TRBV7-2; 8 bases agree with TRBD1. Germline V gene sequence: CDR1 SGHTA, CDR2 FQGNSA. The CDR3 consists of 13 residues. With 6 bases clipped from V and 7 bases from J, the junction kept 7 bases outside the gene matches. The CDR3, as DNA: TGTGCCAGCAGGTTCACAGGGGGGATTGGCTACACCTTC. It is translated as CASRFTGGIGYTF.

This clone showed up just once. This chain uses TRBV18 with TRBJ2-1; possible D gene TRBD2, 6 bases. V was pared by 3 bases and J by 9 bases, with 24 bases between. CDR1 KGHSH and CDR2 LQKENI come from the germline V gene. The CDR3 runs 17 residues. Written as DNA, the CDR3 is TGTGCCAGCTCACCGATGTATTATCGGGCGGACGGGAGTGAGCAGTTCTTC. It specifies CASSPMYYRADGSEQFF.

The rearrangement joins TRBV11-2 to TRBJ1-1; possibly TRBD1 for D (5 bases). Trimming removed 2 bases at V and 5 bases at J, with 15 bases between. CDR3 length equals 15 residues. Germline V gives CDR1 SGHAT, CDR2 FQNNGV. The CDR3 DNA reads TGTGCCAGCAGCTTAACTGATGTGGCAGGGACTGAAGCTTTCTTT. Amino acid sequence: CASSLTDVAGTEAFF.

The CDR3 loop reads CASSYSSSADTQYF. Here the CDR3 DNA reads TGTGCCAGCAGTTACTCTTCTAGCGCGGATACGCAGTATTTT. The V call is TRBV6-2 or TRBV6-3, the J call TRBJ2-3; TRBD2 is a possible D gene (6 bases). Germline values: CDR1 MNHEY, CDR2 SVGEGT. Trimming cost V 0 bases and J 6 bases, with 10 bases left between them. CDR3 length: 14 residues.

The chain recombines TRBV7-8 with TRBJ2-2, with 9 bases fitting TRBD2. This CDR3 is built from 16 residues. CDR1 and CDR2 (germline): SGHVS, FQNEAQ. The ends lost 1 base at V and 5 bases at J; junction bases unmatched: 5. CDR3: CASSLGAGGGTGELFF. The CDR3 bases are TGTGCCAGCAGCTTAGGGGCGGGAGGGGGAACCGGGGAGCTGTTTTTT.

The chain links TRBV5-1 to TRBJ2-5, with D perhaps TRBD1 (5 bases). Germline V gene sequence: CDR1 SGHRS, CDR2 YFSETQ. Trimming removed 4 bases from V and 1 base from J, with 11 bases in between. The CDR3 covers 14 residues. The CDR3 loop reads CASSPGSIQETQYF. CDR3 nucleotide sequence: TGCGCCAGCAGCCCAGGGTCTATCCAAGAGACCCAGTACTTC.

The chain is built from TRBV11-2 and TRBJ2-3; TRBD2 matches 9 bases. The CDR3 is 17 residues long. J lost 2 bases, V lost 8 bases, and 14 bases had no gene match. The V gene's germline CDR1 is SGHAT and CDR2 FQNNGV. Here the CDR3 reads CASGKIAGEIPTDTQYF. Here the CDR3 DNA reads TGTGCCAGCGGAAAAATAGCGGGGGAGATTCCCACAGATACGCAGTATTTT.

The V call is TRBV28, the J call TRBJ1-2; D not resolved. The CDR3 is made up of 13 amino acids. Germline V gene lookup returns CDR1 MDHEN and CDR2 SYDVKM. V lost 6 bases and J lost 6, with 14 bases in between. CDR3 loop: CASRISSRNGYTF. CDR3 in DNA: TGTGCCAGCAGGATCAGTAGCAGAAATGGCTACACCTTC.

This rearrangement joins TRBV9 to TRBJ2-2, with D perhaps TRBD1 (5 bases). This CDR3 is built from 14 residues. Trimming cost V 0 bases and J 5 bases, with 8 bases left between them. Germline V gene lookup returns CDR1 SGDLS and CDR2 YYNGEE. CDR3 protein: CASSVGTPTGELFF. The CDR3 coding sequence is TGTGCCAGCAGCGTAGGGACACCGACCGGGGAGCTGTTTTTT. Using reference TRBV9 and TRBJ2-2 for the parts outside the CDR3, the full variable domain is DSGVTQTPKHLITATGQRVTLRCSPRSGDLSVYWYQQSLDQGLQFLIQYYNGEERAKGNILERFSAQQFPDLHSELNLSSLELGDSALYFCASSVGTPTGELFFGEGSRLTVL.

The J gene is TRBJ2-7, the V gene TRBV11-2; D remains ambiguous. CDR1 is SGHAT, CDR2 FQNNGV, per germline. Trimming shortened V by 6 bases and J by 0 bases, and 15 bases separated the two germline ends. This CDR3 has 15 residues. DNA for the CDR3: TGTGCCAGCAGTGAGGTCGGAGTCCGCTCCTACGAGCAGTACTTC. This translates into CASSEVGVRSYEQYF. The full variable domain, rest sourced from reference TRBV11-2 and TRBJ2-7, is EAGVAQSPRYKIIEKRQSVAFWCNPISGHATLYWYQQILGQGPKLLIQFQNNGVVDDSQLPKDRFSAERLKGVDSTLKIQPAKLEDSAVYLCASSEVGVRSYEQYFGPGTRLTVT.

The chain recombines TRBV6-6 with TRBJ1-5; D gene unclear. This CDR3 comprises 13 residues. CDR1 and CDR2 (germline): MNHNY, SVGAGI (reference sequence). V lost 11 bases to trimming and J lost 1 base, with 12 bases between them. The CDR3 spells CAGSARSNQPQHF. CDR3 coding DNA: TGTGCCGGGAGTGCCAGGAGCAATCAGCCCCAGCATTTT.

The chain employs TRBV19 and TRBJ1-4; 7 bases map to TRBD1. The CDR3 extends over 15 amino acids. Trimming removed 6 bases from V and 5 bases from J; junction bases left unmatched: 9. Germline loops: CDR1 LNHDA, CDR2 SQIVND (reference sequence). The CDR3 nucleotides read TGTGCCAGTAGGACGAGGACAGGTTCGAATGAAAAACTGTTTTTT. Amino acid sequence: CASRTRTGSNEKLFF.

This clone was recorded a few times. This chain joins TRBV4-2 and TRBJ2-5; 10 bases align to TRBD2. Losses at the gene ends were 0 bases for V and 4 bases for J; bases not matched to a gene: 8. CDR1 is LGHNA, CDR2 YNFKEQ, per germline. The CDR3 length is 17 residues. CDR3 in amino acids: CASSQDMASGSPETQYF. CDR3 nucleotides: TGTGCCAGCAGCCAAGATATGGCTAGCGGGAGCCCAGAGACCCAGTACTTC.

The V gene is TRBV28, the J gene TRBJ1-6, with D maybe TRBD1 (5 bases). This CDR3 has 15 residues. V shed 4 bases and J shed 9 bases, with 16 bases lying between them. Germline V gives CDR1 MDHEN, CDR2 SYDVKM. The chain's CDR3 is CASSSPGLRASPLHF. For the CDR3, the DNA is TGTGCCAGCAGTTCCCCGGGACTGAGGGCTTCACCCCTCCACTTT.

The genes are TRBV7-6 and TRBJ2-5, with a weak D call TRBD2 (7 bases). The CDR3 loop spans 15 amino acids. CDR1 and CDR2 (germline): SGHVS, FNYEAQ. Trimming cost V 0 bases and J 0 bases, with 8 bases left between them. The CDR3 sequence: CASSLAGGHQETQYF. The DNA of the CDR3 is TGTGCCAGCAGCTTAGCGGGGGGGCACCAAGAGACCCAGTACTTC. Combining the CDR3 with reference TRBV7-6 and TRBJ2-5 gives the whole variable domain GAGVSQSPRYKVTKRGQDVALRCDPISGHVSLYWYRQALGQGPEFLTYFNYEAQQDKSGLPNDRFSAERPEGSISTLTIQRTEQRDSAMYRCASSLAGGHQETQYFGPGTRLLVL.

The CDR3 nucleotides read TGTGCCAGCAGCCCCAGGGGGCCGAACACTGAAGCTTTCTTT. Translation: CASSPRGPNTEAFF. J is TRBJ1-1 and V is TRBV13; TRBD1 agrees at 8 bases. Looked up from germline, CDR1 is PRHDT and CDR2 is FYEKMQ (reference sequence). There are 14 residues in the CDR3. Trimming at V came to 5 bases and at J to 1 base, leaving 3 bases not matched to a gene.

V gene TRBV29-1 combines with J gene TRBJ1-2; 9 bases line up with TRBD1. Germline-derived CDR1 and CDR2 are SQVTM and ANQGSEA. The CDR3 runs to 13 residues. Unmatched junction bases numbered 6, after V lost 4 bases and J lost 6 bases. The CDR3 bases are TGCAGCGTTGCCCGTGACAGGGGGGATGGCTACACCTTC. Residues: CSVARDRGDGYTF.

The chain carries TRBV9 and TRBJ2-3; D remains unclear. The germline gives CDR1 SGDLS, CDR2 YYNGEE. Trimming pared 1 base from V and 2 bases from J, leaving 8 bases between. CDR3 size: 14 residues. CDR3 nucleotide sequence: TGTGCCAGCAGCGTAAGTGGAGCCACAGATACGCAGTATTTT. It translates to CASSVSGATDTQYF.

V is TRBV10-1 and J is TRBJ2-2, with 8 bases lining up with TRBD1. From germline, CDR1 is WNHNN and CDR2 SYGVQD (reference sequence). Germline trimming cut 4 bases from V and 2 bases from J; bases unmatched to any gene: 9. The CDR3 runs 17 residues. CDR3 nucleotide sequence: TGCGCCAGCAGTGTGAATAACAGGGGGATTAACACCGGGGAGCTGTTTTTT. As protein: CASSVNNRGINTGELFF.

The CDR3 reads CASSPHPGQGGGYTF. The CDR3 DNA sequence: TGTGCCAGCAGCCCCCACCCGGGACAGGGGGGGGGCTACACCTTC. The chain combines TRBV16 with TRBJ1-2; TRBD1 matches 11 bases. V lost 4 bases and J lost 8; bases outside the gene matches: 9. This CDR3 has 15 residues. Germline loops: CDR1 KGHSY, CDR2 FQNENV.

This rearrangement joins TRBV28 to TRBJ1-4; possibly TRBD1 for D (5 bases). Germline V gene data show CDR1 as MDHEN and CDR2 as SYDVKM. The CDR3 is 15 residues long. Trimming pared 5 bases from V and 0 bases from J, leaving 10 bases between. The CDR3 sequence: CASSVRGATNEKLFF. CDR3 nucleotides: TGTGCCAGCAGTGTTCGGGGGGCAACTAATGAAAAACTGTTTTTT.

J is TRBJ2-3 and V is TRBV19; TRBD2 aligns across 15 bases. Per germline, CDR1 LNHDA and CDR2 SQIVND (reference sequence). This CDR3 contains 16 residues. Trimming took 5 bases from V and 6 from J; bases not matched to a gene: 6. The CDR3 region is CASSGLAGGTWDTQYF. The CDR3 nucleotides read TGTGCCAGTAGTGGACTAGCGGGGGGGACCTGGGATACGCAGTATTTT.

The chain couples TRBV24-1 to TRBJ1-1, with D possibly TRBD1 on 6 matching bases. The germline V gene has CDR1 KGHDR and CDR2 SFDVKD. V gave up 9 bases and J gave up 8 bases, with 15 bases separating them. The CDR3 spans 12 residues. The CDR3 region is CATGDMGGEAFF. The CDR3 DNA follows: TGTGCCACCGGGGACATGGGGGGGGAAGCTTTCTTT.

CDR3 DNA sequence: TGTGCCAGCAGCCAAGGGGGGCAGGGAATCAATGGCTACACCTTC. It specifies CASSQGGQGINGYTF. The chain couples TRBV4-2 to TRBJ1-2, with a tentative D call TRBD1 (6 bases). The length of the CDR3 is 15 residues. V was cut by 1 base and J by 6 bases, with 15 bases left in between. CDR1 is LGHNA, CDR2 YNFKEQ, per germline.